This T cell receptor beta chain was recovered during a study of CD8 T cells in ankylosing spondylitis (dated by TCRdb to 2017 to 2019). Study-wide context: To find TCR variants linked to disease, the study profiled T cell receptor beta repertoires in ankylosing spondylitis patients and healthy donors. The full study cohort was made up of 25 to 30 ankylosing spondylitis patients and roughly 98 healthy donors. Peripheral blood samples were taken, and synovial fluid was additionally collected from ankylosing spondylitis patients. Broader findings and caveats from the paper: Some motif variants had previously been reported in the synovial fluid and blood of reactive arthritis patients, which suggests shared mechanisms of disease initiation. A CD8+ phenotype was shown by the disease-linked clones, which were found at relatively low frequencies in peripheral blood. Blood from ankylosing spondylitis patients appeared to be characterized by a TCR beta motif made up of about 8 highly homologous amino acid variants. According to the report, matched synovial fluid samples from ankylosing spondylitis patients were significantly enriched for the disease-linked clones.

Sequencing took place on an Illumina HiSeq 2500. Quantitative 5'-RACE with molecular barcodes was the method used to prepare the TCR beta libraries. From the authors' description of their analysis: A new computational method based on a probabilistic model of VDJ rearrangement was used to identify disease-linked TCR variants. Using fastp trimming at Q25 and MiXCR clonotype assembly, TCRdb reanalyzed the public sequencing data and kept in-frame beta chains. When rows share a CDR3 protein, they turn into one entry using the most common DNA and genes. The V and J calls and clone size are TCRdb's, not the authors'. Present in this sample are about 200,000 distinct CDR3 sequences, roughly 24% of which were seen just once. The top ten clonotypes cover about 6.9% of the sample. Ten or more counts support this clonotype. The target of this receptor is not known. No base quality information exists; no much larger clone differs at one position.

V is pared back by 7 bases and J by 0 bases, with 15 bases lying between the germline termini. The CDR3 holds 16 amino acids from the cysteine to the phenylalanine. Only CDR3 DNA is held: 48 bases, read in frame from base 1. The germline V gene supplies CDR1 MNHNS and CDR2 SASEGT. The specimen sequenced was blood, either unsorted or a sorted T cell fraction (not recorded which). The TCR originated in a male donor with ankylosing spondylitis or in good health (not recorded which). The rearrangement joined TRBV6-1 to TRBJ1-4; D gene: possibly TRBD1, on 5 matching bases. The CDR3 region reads CASTLRPTATNEKLFF. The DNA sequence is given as TGTGCCAGCACCTTACGCCCGACAGCAACTAATGAAAAACTGTTTTTT.